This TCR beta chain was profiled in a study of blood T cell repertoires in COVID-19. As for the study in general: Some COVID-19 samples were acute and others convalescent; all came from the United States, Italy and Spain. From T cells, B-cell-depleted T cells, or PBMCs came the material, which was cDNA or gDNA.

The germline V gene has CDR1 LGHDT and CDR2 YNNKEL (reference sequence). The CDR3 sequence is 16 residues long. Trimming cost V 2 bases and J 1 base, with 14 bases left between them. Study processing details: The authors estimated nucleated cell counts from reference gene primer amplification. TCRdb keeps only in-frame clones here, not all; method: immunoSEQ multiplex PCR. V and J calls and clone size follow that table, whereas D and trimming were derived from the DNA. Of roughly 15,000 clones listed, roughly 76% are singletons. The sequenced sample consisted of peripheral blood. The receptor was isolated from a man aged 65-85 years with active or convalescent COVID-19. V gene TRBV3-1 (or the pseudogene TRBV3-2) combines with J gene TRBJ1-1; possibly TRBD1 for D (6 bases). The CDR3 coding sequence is TGTGCCAGCAGCCAAAGGGGGGGAGGGAGGAACACTGAAGCTTTCTTT. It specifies CASSQRGGGRNTEAFF.